Each of the 31 T cell receptor beta chains below was sequenced from the same sample in a study of CD8 T cells in ankylosing spondylitis. General study results and limits: Roughly eight highly homologous variants made up a TCR beta motif that seemed to typify ankylosing spondylitis blood.

Their antigen targets remain unknown. MiXCR, applied by TCRdb to the 5' RACE reads, yields one record per CDR3 protein. Seen here are about 540,000 distinct CDR3 sequences, more than 9.5% observed once, and the top ten hold 6.8%. Sequencing was carried out using blood, either unsorted or a sorted T cell fraction (not recorded which). The origin of the receptors is a male donor with ankylosing spondylitis.

The genes are TRBV20-1 and TRBJ1-6, with 8 nucleotides matching TRBD1. This CDR3 contains 13 residues. Per the germline V gene, CDR1 is DFQATT and CDR2 is SNEGSKA (reference sequence). Trimming took 5 bases from V and 9 from J; bases not matched to a gene: 6. The DNA for the CDR3 is TGCAGTGCTTCCAGGGGGCGGGGTTCACCCCTCCACTTT. It translates to CSASRGRGSPLHF.

This chain uses TRBV10-3 with TRBJ2-7; 8 bases align to TRBD1. The CDR3 spans 13 residues. After removal of 8 bases from V and 5 bases from J, the junction contained 8 bases not matched to a gene. Germline V gene lookup returns CDR1 ENHRY and CDR2 SYGVKD. The CDR3 DNA is TGTGCCATCGCCCCGGACAGGGCCAACGAGCAGTACGTC. This encodes CAIAPDRANEQYV.

The chain links TRBV27 to TRBJ2-7, with TRBD1 matching over 7 bases. CDR1 and CDR2 (germline): MNHEY, SMNVEV (reference sequence). The CDR3 contains 11 residues. In DNA form, the CDR3 reads TGTGCAAGGGACAGATACTACGAGCAGTACGTC. Translation gives CARDRYYEQYV.

The rearrangement joins TRBV5-6 to TRBJ2-1, with D possibly being TRBD1 (6 bases). Germline CDR1 is SGHDT and CDR2 is YYEEEE. The CDR3 runs 12 residues. V lost 4 bases and J 6 bases, leaving 8 bases between the germline ends. This chain's CDR3 is CASSIQGNEQFF. CDR3 sequence (DNA): TGTGCCAGCAGCATACAGGGCAATGAGCAGTTCTTC.

This clonotype was picked up a small number of times. The gene calls are TRBV16 and TRBJ1-5; TRBD1 might be the D (5 bases). The germline V gene has CDR1 KGHSY and CDR2 FQNENV. The CDR3 spans 14 residues. Trimming removed 4 bases from V and 7 bases from J, with 14 bases in between. The CDR3 nucleotides are TGTGCCAGCAGCCCCGGGGAATGGGGCCAGCCCCAGCATTTT. It encodes CASSPGEWGQPQHF.

The V call is TRBV5-1, the J call TRBJ2-3; D call uncertain. The CDR3 is 13 amino acids. Looked up from germline, CDR1 is SGHRS and CDR2 is YFSETQ. Trimming pared 0 bases from V and 4 bases from J, leaving 6 bases between. The CDR3 sequence is CASSLAVADTQYF. The DNA of the CDR3 is TGCGCCAGCAGCTTGGCGGTCGCAGATACGCAGTATTTT.

The V gene is TRBV7-2, the J gene TRBJ1-6; D is perhaps TRBD1 (5 bases). From germline, CDR1 is SGHTA and CDR2 FQGNSA. The V gene lost 2 bases and the J gene lost 10 bases, with 18 bases spanning the gap. The CDR3 contains 16 residues. The CDR3 DNA follows: TGTGCCAGCAGCTTACAGTCAGGGTTGGGACGGTCACCCCTCCACTTT. It encodes CASSLQSGLGRSPLHF.

At least ten counts were recorded for this clonotype. The gene calls are TRBV2 and TRBJ2-1, with 7 bases aligning to TRBD2. This CDR3 comprises 12 residues. Germline CDR1 is SNHLY and CDR2 is FYNNEI. Losses at the gene ends were 4 bases for V and 9 bases for J; bases not matched to a gene: 3. The chain's CDR3 is CASSVGRGEQFF. CDR3 bases: TGTGCCAGCAGTGTTGGGAGGGGTGAGCAGTTCTTC.

This clonotype occurred many times. CDR3 in amino acids: CATSRDRGEETQYF. The CDR3 bases are TGTGCCACCAGCAGAGATAGGGGTGAGGAGACCCAGTACTTC. J is TRBJ2-5 and V is TRBV15; possible D gene TRBD1, 5 bases. The CDR3 spans 14 residues. Germline CDR1 and CDR2: LNHNV and YYDKDF (reference sequence). V dropped 0 bases and J dropped 5 bases, with 10 bases sitting between them.

The table lists this clonotype with a few counts. This chain joins TRBV6-2 or TRBV6-3 and TRBJ2-7, with D uncertain. V lost 4 bases, J lost 0 bases, and 13 bases lay in between. Germline loops: CDR1 MNHEY, CDR2 SVGEGT. This CDR3 comprises 15 residues. The CDR3 sequence is CASSLFSKGSYEQYV. The CDR3, as DNA: TGTGCCAGCAGTTTATTTTCCAAGGGCTCCTACGAGCAGTACGTC.

The gene calls are TRBV20-1 and TRBJ2-1; D may be TRBD1 (5 bases). The CDR3 covers 14 residues. The V and J ends lost 6 bases and 1 base respectively, with 13 bases between them. Germline lookup yields CDR1 DFQATT and CDR2 SNEGSKA (reference sequence). For the CDR3, the DNA is TGCAGTGCGGAAGGGGATGTTTCCTACAATGAGCAGTTCTTC. Its protein product is CSAEGDVSYNEQFF.

This clonotype was recorded a few times. The rearrangement links TRBV20-1 to TRBJ2-5; D call uncertain. CDR3 length: 15 residues. Germline V gene lookup returns CDR1 DFQATT and CDR2 SNEGSKA (reference sequence). V lost 0 bases to trimming and J lost 2 bases, with 13 bases between them. The CDR3 nucleotides read TGCAGTGCTAGAGATCATGGATCGGTGCAAGAGACCCAGTACTTC. Encoded protein: CSARDHGSVQETQYF.

The V and J genes are TRBV7-6 and TRBJ2-1; the D gene is possibly TRBD2 (5 bases). The germline V and J ends were trimmed by 5 bases and 0 bases, with 11 bases remaining between them. The CDR3 totals 15 residues. Germline CDR1 and CDR2: SGHVS and FNYEAQ. The CDR3: CASSHSSLSYNEQFF. CDR3 sequence (DNA): TGTGCCAGCAGCCATTCTAGCCTCTCCTACAATGAGCAGTTCTTC. Combining the CDR3 with reference TRBV7-6 and TRBJ2-1 gives the whole variable domain GAGVSQSPRYKVTKRGQDVALRCDPISGHVSLYWYRQALGQGPEFLTYFNYEAQQDKSGLPNDRFSAERPEGSISTLTIQRTEQRDSAMYRCASSHSSLSYNEQFFGPGTRLTVL.

V is TRBV6-1 and J is TRBJ1-1, with 10 bases that match TRBD1. V shed 5 bases and J 4 bases; nucleotides not matched to a gene: 7. This CDR3 has 15 residues. The germline V gene encodes CDR1 MNHNS and CDR2 SASEGT. The CDR3 nucleotides are TGTGCCAGCAGTAGAGGACAGGGGGGAGCCACTGAAGCTTTCTTT. As protein: CASSRGQGGATEAFF.

This clonotype was picked up a small number of times. V usage is TRBV24-1 and J usage is TRBJ1-1; D gene unclear. CDR1 is KGHDR, CDR2 SFDVKD, per germline. Trimming took off 12 bases at V and 0 bases at J, with 25 bases between the two ends. This CDR3 spans 17 amino acids. This CDR3 reads CASLEAPKKRLNTEAFF. In nucleotides, the CDR3 is TGTGCCTCCCTAGAAGCGCCCAAGAAGCGGTTGAACACTGAAGCTTTCTTT.

This clonotype was counted only a few times. The chain recombines TRBV6-1 with TRBJ1-2; the match to TRBD1 covers 11 bases. The CDR3 has 13 residues. Germline-derived CDR1 and CDR2 are MNHNS and SASEGT. V dropped 6 bases and J dropped 7; count of bases not matched to a gene: 4. CDR3 region: CASSSDRGPGYTF. The CDR3 coding sequence is TGTGCCAGCAGCTCGGACAGGGGGCCTGGCTACACCTTC.

The chain recombines TRBV15 with TRBJ2-2; 8 positions agree with TRBD2. V trimming: 3 bases; J trimming: 4 bases; junction bases outside the gene matches: 4. This CDR3 is built from 15 residues. Germline V CDR1 and CDR2: LNHNV, YYDKDF (reference sequence). The CDR3 DNA follows: TGTGCCACCAGCAGGGGACTAGGTAGCACCGGGGAGCTGTTTTTT. Translating it yields CATSRGLGSTGELFF. Combining the CDR3 with reference TRBV15 and TRBJ2-2 gives the whole variable domain DAMVIQNPRYQVTQFGKPVTLSCSQTLNHNVMYWYQQKSSQAPKLLFHYYDKDFNNEADTPDNFQSRRPNTSFCFLDIRSPGLGDTAMYLCATSRGLGSTGELFFGEGSRLTVL.

This clonotype has more than one count but fewer than ten. The chain's CDR3 is CASSIGQGAGYEQYF. CDR3 in DNA: TGTGCCAGCAGTATAGGACAGGGGGCTGGCTACGAGCAGTACTTC. The rearrangement links TRBV2 to TRBJ2-7, with 11 positions matching TRBD1. The CDR3 covers 15 residues. V lost 5 bases, J lost 3 bases, and 6 bases stayed unmatched. Germline CDR1 and CDR2: SNHLY and FYNNEI.

A few counts support this clonotype. This chain links TRBV7-9 with TRBJ1-1; 10 positions agree with TRBD1. This CDR3 contains 14 residues. V lost 2 bases to trimming and J lost 4 bases; unmatched junction nucleotides: 1. CDR1 and CDR2 (germline): SEHNR, FQNEAQ (reference sequence). CDR3 in DNA: TGTGCCAGCAGCTTACGGACAGGGGGCACTGAAGCTTTCTTT. Translation gives CASSLRTGGTEAFF.

The chain uses TRBV20-1 and TRBJ1-2; 9 nucleotides line up with TRBD1. From germline, CDR1 is DFQATT and CDR2 SNEGSKA (reference sequence). The CDR3 spans 14 residues. J gave up 2 bases and V 5 bases, and 6 bases lay outside the gene matches. CDR3 bases: TGCAGTGCTCAAAGGACAGGGGAGAACTATGGCTACACCTTC. As protein: CSAQRTGENYGYTF.

The gene calls are TRBV11-2 and TRBJ1-2; D might be TRBD1 (6 bases). V lost 4 bases and J lost 4, with 13 bases in between. In germline, CDR1 is SGHAT, CDR2 FQNNGV. This CDR3 comprises 14 residues. CDR3 sequence reads: CASSSPGAGYGYTF. The DNA of the CDR3 is TGTGCCAGCAGCTCGCCGGGGGCCGGCTATGGCTACACCTTC.

This clonotype was seen repeatedly, ten times or more. The CDR3 spells CASSLVTGDSTDTQYF. The CDR3 nucleotides are TGCGCCAGCAGCTTGGTGACAGGGGATAGCACAGATACGCAGTATTTT. J is TRBJ2-3 and V is TRBV5-1; TRBD1 matches 8 bases. This CDR3 is 16 amino acids long. Germline CDR1 and CDR2: SGHRS and YFSETQ. The junction had 3 bases not matched to a gene; V was cut back by 0 bases and J by 0 bases. The full variable domain, its missing parts supplied by reference TRBV5-1 and TRBJ2-3, is KAGVTQTPRYLIKTRGQQVTLSCSPISGHRSVSWYQQTPGQGLQFLFEYFSETQRNKGNFPGRFSGRQFSNSRSEMNVSTLELGDSALYLCASSLVTGDSTDTQYFGPGTRLTVL.

The chain uses TRBV7-2 and TRBJ2-5; 11 positions match TRBD2. Germline V CDR1 and CDR2: SGHTA, FQGNSA. The CDR3 is 15 residues long. Germline trimming cut 4 bases from V and 3 bases from J; bases unmatched to any gene: 4. As DNA, the CDR3 is TGTGCCAGCAGCTATAATAGCGGGAGGGAAGAGACCCAGTACTTC. Protein sequence: CASSYNSGREETQYF. Using reference TRBV7-2 and TRBJ2-5 for the parts outside the CDR3, the full variable domain is GAGVSQSPSNKVTEKGKDVELRCDPISGHTALYWYRQSLGQGLEFLIYFQGNSAPDKSGLPSDRFSAERTGGSVSTLTIQRTQQEDSAVYLCASSYNSGREETQYFGPGTRLLVL.

This clonotype was found many times. The rearrangement joins TRBV20-1 to TRBJ2-1, with TRBD2 identical over 12 bases. CDR3 length: 15 residues. Germline values: CDR1 DFQATT, CDR2 SNEGSKA (reference sequence). V lost 5 bases, J lost 0 bases, and 2 bases stayed unmatched. CDR3 DNA sequence: TGCAGTGCTGGACTAGCGGGACGCTCCTACAATGAGCAGTTCTTC. Its translation: CSAGLAGRSYNEQFF.

V gene TRBV5-1 combines with J gene TRBJ2-1, with D possibly being TRBD2 (6 bases). Germline V CDR1 and CDR2: SGHRS, YFSETQ. This CDR3 contains 15 residues. V lost 4 bases to trimming and J lost 8 bases, with 19 bases between them. CDR3 sequence (DNA): TGCGCCAGCAGCGGGGGGACCGGAGGGTTGGATGAGCAGTTCTTC. Encoded protein: CASSGGTGGLDEQFF.

V is TRBV5-1 and J is TRBJ2-3; 12 bases match TRBD2. Losses at the gene ends were 2 bases for V and 6 bases for J; bases not matched to a gene: 7. The CDR3 is 16 amino acids. Germline values: CDR1 SGHRS, CDR2 YFSETQ. The CDR3 coding sequence is TGCGCCAGCAGCTTTGCCCTAGCGGGAGGGGCCGATACGCAGTATTTT. The encoded protein is CASSFALAGGADTQYF.

This clonotype has a handful of counts. V and J are TRBV20-1 and TRBJ1-1; TRBD1 agrees at 8 bases. V was clipped by 1 base and J by 1 base; unmatched bases: 5. Germline assignment: CDR1 DFQATT and CDR2 SNEGSKA (reference sequence). The CDR3 is 15 amino acids. The DNA of the CDR3 is TGCAGTGCTAGAGGTCGGGACAGGACGAACACTGAAGCTTTCTTT. Translated: CSARGRDRTNTEAFF.

There are a few counts of this clonotype. The gene calls are TRBV6-1 and TRBJ2-7; tentatively, D is TRBD2 (5 bases). Germline V lookup: CDR1 MNHNS, CDR2 SASEGT. V shed 2 bases and J shed 3 bases, with 5 bases lying between them. The CDR3 contains 12 residues. The DNA for the CDR3 is TGTGCCAGCAGTGAACGGGGCTACGAGCAGTACGTC. Translation: CASSERGYEQYV.

This clonotype was seen many times. The V gene is TRBV12-3 or TRBV12-4, the J gene TRBJ2-3; D is ambiguous. V lost 2 bases, J lost 6 bases, and 9 bases lay in between. The CDR3 runs to 13 residues. CDR3 region: CASSLSLRDTQYF. In DNA, the CDR3 is TGTGCCAGCAGTTTATCCCTCAGGGATACGCAGTATTTT.

This sequence joins TRBV28 and TRBJ1-2; D perhaps matches TRBD1 (5 bases). The CDR3 contains 14 residues. The germline V gene encodes CDR1 MDHEN and CDR2 SYDVKM. Trimming left V 2 bases short and J 4 bases short, with 11 bases between. The DNA for the CDR3 is TGTGCCAGCAGTTTAAGGGGAGGAGGCTATGGCTACACCTTC. This codes for CASSLRGGGYGYTF.

The chain links TRBV20-1 to TRBJ2-3; TRBD1 aligns across 9 bases. With 5 bases clipped from V and 5 bases from J, the junction kept 5 bases outside the gene matches. CDR3 length equals 13 residues. Looked up from germline, CDR1 is DFQATT and CDR2 is SNEGSKA (reference sequence). CDR3 nucleotides: TGCAGTGCTGCCGGGACAGGGATAGATACGCAGTATTTT. Protein: CSAAGTGIDTQYF.